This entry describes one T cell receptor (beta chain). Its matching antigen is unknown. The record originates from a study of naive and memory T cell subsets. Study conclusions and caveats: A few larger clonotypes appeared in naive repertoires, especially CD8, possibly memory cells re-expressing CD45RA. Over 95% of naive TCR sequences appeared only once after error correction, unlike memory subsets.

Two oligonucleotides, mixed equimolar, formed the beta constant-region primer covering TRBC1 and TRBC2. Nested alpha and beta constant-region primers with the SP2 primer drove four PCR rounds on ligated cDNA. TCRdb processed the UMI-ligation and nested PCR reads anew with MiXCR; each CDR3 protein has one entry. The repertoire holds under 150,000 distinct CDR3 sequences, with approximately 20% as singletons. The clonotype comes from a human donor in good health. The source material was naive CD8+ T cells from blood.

CDR3 loop: CAISESSSRVAKNIQYF. The CDR3 DNA sequence: TGTGCCATCAGTGAGTCGAGCAGCCGAGTAGCCAAAAACATTCAGTACTTC. V usage is TRBV10-3 and J usage is TRBJ2-4; D is ambiguous. The germline gives CDR1 ENHRY, CDR2 SYGVKD. The V gene lost 0 bases and the J gene lost 0 bases, with 12 bases spanning the gap. The CDR3 loop spans 17 amino acids.